The 17 T cell receptor beta chains listed next were all sequenced from one sample in a study of CD8 T cells in Susac syndrome. Reverse transcription of 0.5 to 1 ug RNA used random hexamers. One entry per CDR3 protein results from TCRdb running MiXCR on the immunoSEQ multiplex PCR reads. The sample has 180,000 or so distinct CDR3 sequences, 90% to 95% seen once. Sequenced material: CD4+ T cells from PBMCs. These receptors all come from a human donor in good health.

V and J are TRBV9 and TRBJ2-7, with 10 bases aligning to TRBD1. CDR3 length equals 14 residues. After removal of 3 bases from V and 3 bases from J, the junction contained 3 bases not matched to a gene. Germline assignment: CDR1 SGDLS and CDR2 YYNGEE. In DNA, the CDR3 is TGTGCCAGCAGCGACCGGGACAGGGGCTACGAGCAGTACTTC. It translates to CASSDRDRGYEQYF.

V and J are TRBV20-1 and TRBJ2-5, with 10 bases lining up with TRBD1. The CDR3 is 14 residues long. Looked up from germline, CDR1 is DFQATT and CDR2 is SNEGSKA (reference sequence). The V segment lost 6 bases and the J segment 4 bases; nucleotides outside the gene matches: 8. In DNA form, the CDR3 reads TGCAGTGCCAACCGGGACAGGGGACGAGAGACCCAGTACTTC. Translation: CSANRDRGRETQYF.

J is TRBJ2-5 and V is TRBV18; D is perhaps TRBD2 (6 bases). Trimming took off 2 bases at V and 1 base at J, with 8 bases between the two ends. The CDR3 is made up of 14 amino acids. Germline-derived CDR1 and CDR2 are KGHSH and LQKENI. The CDR3 is CASSPLEGQETQYF. In DNA form, the CDR3 reads TGTGCCAGCTCACCATTGGAGGGCCAAGAGACCCAGTACTTC.

As regards this clonotype: The junction departs from germline at one end; a sequencing error may be responsible. The genes are TRBV7-7 and TRBJ1-3, with D uncertain. The CDR3 totals 13 residues. CDR1 is SSHAT, CDR2 FNYEAQ, per germline (reference sequence). The CDR3 sequence: CASSLNTGNTIYF. Here the CDR3 DNA reads TGTGCTAGCAGCTTAAACACTGGAAACACCATATATTTT.

This chain uses TRBV5-1 with TRBJ2-1, with 8 bases lining up with TRBD1. Germline V lookup: CDR1 SGHRS, CDR2 YFSETQ. CDR3 size: 15 residues. V shed 3 bases, J shed 14 bases, and the junction held 16 bases outside the gene matches. CDR3 amino acids: CASSSRPLTGTGKFF. The DNA for the CDR3 is TGCGCCAGCAGCTCGCGTCCTTTAACCGGGACAGGAAAGTTCTTC.

The chain employs TRBV11-3 and TRBJ2-7; no firm D call. V lost 1 base and J lost 6, with 10 bases in between. Per the germline V gene, CDR1 is SGHNT and CDR2 is YENEEA. The CDR3 consists of 13 residues. The chain's CDR3 is CASSLVWGSEQYF. For the CDR3, the DNA is TGTGCCAGCAGCTTAGTATGGGGTAGCGAGCAGTACTTC.

V gene TRBV15 combines with J gene TRBJ2-1; D is tentatively TRBD1 or TRBD2 (5 bases each). Germline V gene sequence: CDR1 LNHNV, CDR2 YYDKDF (reference sequence). Trimming cost V 1 base and J 8 bases, with 18 bases left between them. This CDR3 contains 16 residues. As DNA, the CDR3 is TGTGCCACCAGCAGAGCCAGAGGGACGGGGATCGATGAGCAGTTCTTC. Translation: CATSRARGTGIDEQFF.

The chain combines TRBV20-1 with TRBJ2-3; possibly TRBD2 for D (5 bases). The CDR3 runs to 11 residues. CDR1 DFQATT and CDR2 SNEGSKA come from the germline V gene (reference sequence). The V end lost 6 bases, the J end lost 4 bases, and 8 bases lay between the germline ends. The chain's CDR3 is CSATRADTQYF. CDR3 DNA: TGCAGTGCCACGCGGGCAGATACGCAGTATTTT.

V is TRBV30 and J is TRBJ1-1; 7 nucleotides line up with TRBD1. Germline-derived CDR1 and CDR2 are GTSNPN and SVGIG (reference sequence). With 6 bases clipped from V and 4 bases from J, the junction kept 8 bases outside the gene matches. The CDR3 consists of 13 residues. The CDR3 sequence: CACSTGTVTEAFF. In DNA, the CDR3 is TGTGCCTGTTCGACAGGGACGGTCACTGAAGCTTTCTTT.

The rearrangement links TRBV7-9 to TRBJ2-3, with 9 bases fitting TRBD2. The CDR3 contains 16 residues. Germline loops: CDR1 SEHNR, CDR2 FQNEAQ (reference sequence). J gave up 2 bases and V 1 base, and 4 bases lay outside the gene matches. CDR3 sequence reads: CASSLGLADFTDTQYF. The CDR3 DNA follows: TGTGCCAGCAGCTTAGGACTAGCGGATTTCACAGATACGCAGTATTTT.

This chain links TRBV9 with TRBJ2-1; 7 positions agree with TRBD2. Per germline, CDR1 SGDLS and CDR2 YYNGEE. V was pared by 3 bases and J by 8 bases, with 11 bases of the junction left unmatched. This CDR3 region has 15 residues. As DNA, the CDR3 is TGTGCCAGCAGCGCCCAGACGGGGGGTCTGGATGAGCAGTTCTTC. This gives the protein CASSAQTGGLDEQFF.

The gene calls are TRBV12-3 or TRBV12-4 and TRBJ1-1, with 8 positions matching TRBD1. V lost 7 bases, J lost 3 bases, and 1 base stayed unmatched. The CDR3 runs to 12 residues. CDR3 in DNA: TGTGCCAGCACGACAGGGGACACTGAAGCTTTCTTT. Its protein is CASTTGDTEAFF.

The V gene is TRBV6-2 or TRBV6-3, the J gene TRBJ1-2; D is possibly TRBD1 (5 bases). Trimming shortened V by 6 bases and J by 5 bases, and 13 bases separated the two germline ends. Germline V gene lookup returns CDR1 MNHEY and CDR2 SVGEGT. The CDR3 is 13 residues long. The CDR3 DNA is TGTGCCAGCAGAACGCTACAGGAATATGGCTACACCTTC. Translation: CASRTLQEYGYTF.

This chain joins TRBV30 and TRBJ2-1, with TRBD2 identical over 8 bases. Germline V gene data show CDR1 as GTSNPN and CDR2 as SVGIG (reference sequence). There are 15 residues in the CDR3. V dropped 2 bases and J dropped 8; count of bases not matched to a gene: 11. The CDR3 reads CAWSLGLARKDEQFF. The CDR3 DNA is TGTGCCTGGAGTCTCGGACTAGCTAGAAAGGATGAGCAGTTCTTC. Supplemented by reference TRBV30 and TRBJ2-1, the full variable domain reads SQTIHQWPATLVQPVGSPLSLECTVEGTSNPNLYWYRQAAGRGLQLLFYSVGIGQISSEVPQNLSASRPQDRQFILSSKKLLLSDSGFYLCAWSLGLARKDEQFFGPGTRLTVL.

This rearrangement joins TRBV24-1 to TRBJ1-2; 7 bases map to TRBD1. After removal of 3 bases from V and 8 bases from J, the junction contained 8 bases not matched to a gene. CDR1 is KGHDR, CDR2 SFDVKD, per germline. The length of the CDR3 is 14 residues. Here the CDR3 reads CATSDRQGIGGYTF. The CDR3 nucleotides are TGTGCCACCAGTGATCGACAGGGAATAGGCGGCTACACCTTC.

J is TRBJ2-3 and V is TRBV5-4; 8 bases match TRBD2. Germline-derived CDR1 and CDR2 are SGHNT and YYREEE (reference sequence). This CDR3 contains 19 residues. After removal of 0 bases from V and 0 bases from J, the junction contained 12 bases not matched to a gene. In DNA, the CDR3 is TGTGCCAGCAGCTTGGCGGCGGGGGGATACCAACTGAGCACAGATACGCAGTATTTT. Protein sequence: CASSLAAGGYQLSTDTQYF.

The chain combines TRBV5-1 with TRBJ1-6, with a tentative D call TRBD1 (5 bases). This CDR3 is 15 amino acids long. The V gene's germline CDR1 is SGHRS and CDR2 YFSETQ. The V gene lost 1 base and the J gene lost 7 bases, with 12 bases spanning the gap. CDR3 region: CASSLTGGRNSPLHF. The CDR3 DNA is TGCGCCAGCAGCTTGACAGGAGGGAGGAATTCACCCCTCCACTTT.